These T cell receptor beta chains were read from a single sample in a study of cytomegalovirus exposure and HLA in healthy donors. Data came from immunoSEQ multiplex PCR; TCRdb stores just in-frame clones and leaves some out. Of just over 200,000 clones listed, approximately 79% are singletons. Sequencing was performed on PBMCs. Receptor source: a man in his fifties in good health and CMV-seronegative. The CDR3 runs from the conserved cysteine through the conserved F or W. The order of the fields is CDR3 protein, CDR3 DNA, V gene, J gene, D gene, clone size. D genes are given only for firm matches. Clone size appears in some rows only: once, few, many, or a class for an expanded clone.

cdr3_aa: CASCSGLALF
cdr3_nt: TGCGCCAGCTGTTCGGGACTAGCCCTCTTC
v_call: TRBV10-1
j_call: TRBJ2-7
d_call: TRBD2
clone_size: -

cdr3_aa: CAGSQAPQRAEFF
cdr3_nt: TGTGCCGGCAGCCAAGCCCCCCAGCGGGCGGAGTTCTTC
v_call: TRBV4-2
j_call: TRBJ2-1
d_call: -
clone_size: once

cdr3_aa: CSASRDHEQYF
cdr3_nt: TGCAGCGCCAGCAGGGATCACGAGCAGTACTTC
v_call: TRBV29-1
j_call: TRBJ2-7
d_call: -
clone_size: -

cdr3_aa: CASSPQGTGANVLTF
cdr3_nt: TGCGCCAGCAGCCCGCAGGGGACTGGGGCCAACGTCCTGACTTTC
v_call: TRBV5-1
j_call: TRBJ2-6
d_call: -
clone_size: -

cdr3_aa: CSATRGGELFF
cdr3_nt: TGCAGTGCTACAAGGGGCGGGGAGCTGTTTTTT
v_call: TRBV20-1
j_call: TRBJ2-2
d_call: -
clone_size: -

cdr3_aa: CASTAGGALSYGYTF
cdr3_nt: TGTGCCAGCACCGCGGGGGGGGCGCTTAGTTATGGCTACACCTTC
v_call: TRBV6-1
j_call: TRBJ1-2
d_call: -
clone_size: -

cdr3_aa: CASSLLGQKNTEAFF
cdr3_nt: TGTGCCAGCAGCTTACTCGGACAGAAGAACACTGAAGCTTTCTTT
v_call: TRBV7-9
j_call: TRBJ1-1
d_call: -
clone_size: -

cdr3_aa: CASSHGLAGAGTQYF
cdr3_nt: TGTGCCAGCAGCCACGGACTAGCGGGAGCAGGGACCCAGTACTTC
v_call: TRBV11-2
j_call: TRBJ2-5
d_call: TRBD2
clone_size: -

cdr3_aa: CASSLESDRRPYEQYF
cdr3_nt: TGTGCCAGCAGTTTAGAATCGGACAGGCGACCCTACGAGCAGTACTTC
v_call: TRBV27
j_call: TRBJ2-7
d_call: TRBD1
clone_size: -

cdr3_aa: CASSGALLANPSTDTQYF
cdr3_nt: TGTGCCAGCAGCGGAGCATTACTAGCGAACCCTAGCACAGATACGCAGTATTTT
v_call: TRBV9
j_call: TRBJ2-3
d_call: TRBD2
clone_size: -

cdr3_aa: CASSLGGTGGFNQPQHF
cdr3_nt: TGTGCCAGCAGCTTAGGGGGGACAGGGGGCTTCAATCAGCCCCAGCATTTT
v_call: TRBV7-2
j_call: TRBJ1-5
d_call: TRBD1
clone_size: -

cdr3_aa: CASSPGQGAGGYTF
cdr3_nt: TGTGCCAGCAGTCCGGGACAGGGGGCGGGTGGCTACACCTTC
v_call: TRBV28
j_call: TRBJ1-2
d_call: TRBD1
clone_size: once

cdr3_aa: CASTLGEGYNEQFF
cdr3_nt: TGTGCCAGCACCCTAGGCGAGGGCTACAATGAGCAGTTCTTC
v_call: TRBV7-6
j_call: TRBJ2-1
d_call: -
clone_size: -

cdr3_aa: CASLSGQRVSSYNEQFF
cdr3_nt: TGTGCCAGCTTATCAGGGCAGCGGGTCAGCTCCTACAATGAGCAGTTCTTC
v_call: TRBV28
j_call: TRBJ2-1
d_call: -
clone_size: -

cdr3_aa: CASATGRAEKLFF
cdr3_nt: TGTGCCAGCGCGACAGGGCGGGCTGAAAAACTGTTTTTT
v_call: TRBV4-2
j_call: TRBJ1-4
d_call: TRBD1
clone_size: -

cdr3_aa: CASSVGGDEQFF
cdr3_nt: TGTGCCAGCAGCGTAGGGGGGGATGAGCAGTTCTTC
v_call: TRBV9
j_call: TRBJ2-1
d_call: -
clone_size: -

cdr3_aa: CSVLRDRGTGELFF
cdr3_nt: TGCAGCGTTCTCCGGGACAGGGGCACCGGGGAGCTGTTTTTT
v_call: TRBV29-1
j_call: TRBJ2-2
d_call: TRBD1
clone_size: -

cdr3_aa: CASSQAGGTNQPQHF
cdr3_nt: TGTGCCAGCAGCCAAGCGGGGGGCACGAATCAGCCCCAGCATTTT
v_call: TRBV7-9
j_call: TRBJ1-5
d_call: -
clone_size: -

cdr3_aa: CASTGLGQETQYF
cdr3_nt: TGTGCCAGTACGGGACTCGGACAAGAGACCCAGTACTTC
v_call: TRBV19
j_call: TRBJ2-5
d_call: -
clone_size: -

cdr3_aa: CASSLAVITGGSTDTQYF
cdr3_nt: TGTGCCAGCAGCTTAGCGGTTATAACGGGAGGAAGCACAGATACGCAGTATTTT
v_call: TRBV7-6
j_call: TRBJ2-3
d_call: TRBD2
clone_size: -

cdr3_aa: CASSQDLLRRLSGNTIYF
cdr3_nt: TGCGCCAGCAGCCAAGATCTCCTCCGGAGGTTGTCTGGAAACACCATATATTTT
v_call: TRBV4-1
j_call: TRBJ1-3
d_call: -
clone_size: -

cdr3_aa: CASSPSTGWDTIYF
cdr3_nt: TGTGCCAGCTCACCATCGACAGGATGGGACACCATATATTTT
v_call: TRBV18
j_call: TRBJ1-3
d_call: -
clone_size: -

cdr3_aa: CASSLWRGSGANVLTF
cdr3_nt: TGTGCCAGCAGTTTATGGCGGGGCTCTGGGGCCAACGTCCTGACTTTC
v_call: TRBV28
j_call: TRBJ2-6
d_call: -
clone_size: -

cdr3_aa: CASSVDGVYNEQFF
cdr3_nt: TGTGCCAGCAGCGTAGACGGGGTTTACAATGAGCAGTTCTTC
v_call: TRBV9
j_call: TRBJ2-1
d_call: -
clone_size: -

cdr3_aa: CASSILLAGGGEQFF
cdr3_nt: TGTGCCAGTAGTATACTCCTAGCGGGAGGAGGTGAGCAGTTCTTC
v_call: TRBV19
j_call: TRBJ2-1
d_call: TRBD2
clone_size: -

cdr3_aa: CASSHGRSSYEQYF
cdr3_nt: TGTGCCAGCAGTCACGGGAGGTCGTCCTACGAGCAGTACTTC
v_call: TRBV2
j_call: TRBJ2-7
d_call: TRBD2
clone_size: -

cdr3_aa: CASSPDYGDTQYF
cdr3_nt: TGTGCCAGCAGTCCGGACTACGGGGATACGCAGTATTTT
v_call: TRBV28
j_call: TRBJ2-3
d_call: -
clone_size: -

cdr3_aa: CAIPGQGSNQPQHF
cdr3_nt: TGTGCCATTCCGGGACAGGGAAGCAATCAGCCCCAGCATTTT
v_call: TRBV28
j_call: TRBJ1-5
d_call: TRBD1
clone_size: -

cdr3_aa: CASSLYFLVGTGLNNEQFF
cdr3_nt: TGTGCCAGCAGTTTATATTTTCTGGTGGGGACAGGGCTTAACAATGAGCAGTTCTTC
v_call: TRBV28
j_call: TRBJ2-1
d_call: TRBD1
clone_size: few

cdr3_aa: CASSGRTGRQETQYF
cdr3_nt: TGTGCCAGCAGCGGGCGGACAGGGAGGCAAGAGACCCAGTACTTC
v_call: TRBV9
j_call: TRBJ2-5
d_call: TRBD1
clone_size: -

cdr3_aa: CASSLPLRSGSTDTQYF
cdr3_nt: TGTGCCAGCAGCTTACCGCTGAGGAGCGGGAGCACAGATACGCAGTATTTT
v_call: TRBV7-9
j_call: TRBJ2-3
d_call: -
clone_size: -

cdr3_aa: CASSSGTAQETQYF
cdr3_nt: TGTGCCAGCAGTTCTGGGACAGCCCAAGAGACCCAGTACTTC
v_call: TRBV28
j_call: TRBJ2-5
d_call: TRBD1
clone_size: -

cdr3_aa: CASSMRRGNEKLFF
cdr3_nt: TGTGCCAGTAGTATGAGACGGGGTAATGAAAAACTGTTTTTT
v_call: TRBV19
j_call: TRBJ1-4
d_call: -
clone_size: -

cdr3_aa: CASSPGLANTDTQYF
cdr3_nt: TGTGCCAGCAGCCCGGGACTAGCGAACACAGATACGCAGTATTTT
v_call: TRBV7-3
j_call: TRBJ2-3
d_call: TRBD2
clone_size: -

cdr3_aa: CSGGAGGGLYEQFF
cdr3_nt: TGCAGCGGGGGGGCGGGAGGAGGTTTGTATGAGCAGTTCTTC
v_call: TRBV29-1
j_call: TRBJ2-1
d_call: TRBD2
clone_size: -

cdr3_aa: CASSPPGGGYGYTF
cdr3_nt: TGTGCCAGTAGTCCCCCCGGAGGCGGATATGGCTACACCTTC
v_call: TRBV19
j_call: TRBJ1-2
d_call: -
clone_size: -

cdr3_aa: CASSPSPGQGYEQYF
cdr3_nt: TGTGCCAGCAGCCCCTCCCCGGGACAGGGCTACGAGCAGTACTTC
v_call: TRBV11-3
j_call: TRBJ2-7
d_call: TRBD1
clone_size: -

cdr3_aa: CASSLSRGRITDTQYF
cdr3_nt: TGTGCCAGCAGTTTAAGCAGGGGGCGGATTACAGATACGCAGTATTTT
v_call: TRBV28
j_call: TRBJ2-3
d_call: TRBD1
clone_size: -

cdr3_aa: CALTDRDRAQYF
cdr3_nt: TGTGCATTGACGGACAGGGATCGCGCGCAGTATTTT
v_call: TRBV25-1
j_call: TRBJ2-3
d_call: TRBD1
clone_size: once

cdr3_aa: CASRLGGGLQETQYF
cdr3_nt: TGTGCCAGCAGGTTGGGGGGGGGCTTGCAAGAGACCCAGTACTTC
v_call: TRBV6-1
j_call: TRBJ2-5
d_call: -
clone_size: -

cdr3_aa: CASSLVGGSTNEQYF
cdr3_nt: TGTGCCAGCAGCTTAGTTGGCGGGAGTACCAACGAGCAGTACTTC
v_call: TRBV7-3
j_call: TRBJ2-7
d_call: TRBD2
clone_size: -

cdr3_aa: CASSLYGLAGGTNTGELFF
cdr3_nt: TGTGCCAGCAGCTTGTATGGACTAGCGGGAGGAACGAACACCGGGGAGCTGTTTTTT
v_call: TRBV7-3
j_call: TRBJ2-2
d_call: TRBD2
clone_size: -

cdr3_aa: CASSFEGATGELFF
cdr3_nt: TGCGCCAGCAGCTTTGAGGGGGCGACCGGGGAGCTGTTTTTT
v_call: TRBV5-1
j_call: TRBJ2-2
d_call: TRBD1
clone_size: -

cdr3_aa: CASSLTGRAFF
cdr3_nt: TGTGCCAGCAGCTTGACAGGGAGGGCTTTCTTT
v_call: TRBV11-2
j_call: TRBJ1-1
d_call: TRBD1
clone_size: -

cdr3_aa: CASSGGAIGDTQYF
cdr3_nt: TGCGCCAGCAGTGGGGGGGCTATAGGGGATACGCAGTATTTT
v_call: TRBV5-1
j_call: TRBJ2-3
d_call: -
clone_size: few

cdr3_aa: CASSAGGWAEAFF
cdr3_nt: TGTGCCAGTAGTGCGGGCGGGTGGGCTGAAGCTTTCTTT
v_call: TRBV19
j_call: TRBJ1-1
d_call: -
clone_size: -

cdr3_aa: CASSHGQGVTGELFF
cdr3_nt: TGTGCCAGCAGTCACGGACAGGGGGTCACCGGGGAGCTGTTTTTT
v_call: TRBV6-5
j_call: TRBJ2-2
d_call: TRBD1
clone_size: -

cdr3_aa: CSVGKGSSSYEQYF
cdr3_nt: TGCAGCGTAGGAAAGGGGTCCAGCTCCTACGAGCAGTACTTC
v_call: TRBV29-1
j_call: TRBJ2-7
d_call: -
clone_size: -

cdr3_aa: CASSLGDRVNTEAFF
cdr3_nt: TGTGCCAGCAGCTTAGGGGACAGAGTGAACACTGAAGCTTTCTTT
v_call: TRBV5-6
j_call: TRBJ1-1
d_call: TRBD1
clone_size: -

cdr3_aa: CATLNRDRAYEQYF
cdr3_nt: TGTGCCACCTTAAACAGGGACAGGGCCTACGAGCAGTACTTC
v_call: TRBV2
j_call: TRBJ2-7
d_call: TRBD1
clone_size: -

cdr3_aa: CATAGVNNSPLHF
cdr3_nt: TGTGCCACTGCCGGGGTTAATAATTCACCCCTCCACTTT
v_call: TRBV6-1
j_call: TRBJ1-6
d_call: -
clone_size: few

cdr3_aa: CASSPDRGNNQPQHF
cdr3_nt: TGTGCCAGCAGCCCGGACAGGGGAAACAATCAGCCCCAGCATTTT
v_call: TRBV6-5
j_call: TRBJ1-5
d_call: TRBD1
clone_size: few

cdr3_aa: CASSLEAGAPYGYTF
cdr3_nt: TGCGCCAGCAGCTTGGAAGCAGGGGCCCCCTATGGCTACACCTTC
v_call: TRBV5-1
j_call: TRBJ1-2
d_call: -
clone_size: -

cdr3_aa: CASIDGVAGHEQFF
cdr3_nt: TGTGCCAGCATCGATGGGGTAGCGGGACATGAGCAGTTCTTC
v_call: TRBV7-9
j_call: TRBJ2-1
d_call: TRBD2
clone_size: -

cdr3_aa: CASRETSGRQTYNEQFF
cdr3_nt: TGTGCCAGCAGGGAGACTAGCGGGAGGCAAACCTACAATGAGCAGTTCTTC
v_call: TRBV10-3
j_call: TRBJ2-1
d_call: TRBD2
clone_size: few

cdr3_aa: CASTAGVLGTEAFF
cdr3_nt: TGTGCCAGCACGGCGGGGGTCCTAGGGACTGAAGCTTTCTTT
v_call: TRBV28
j_call: TRBJ1-1
d_call: -
clone_size: few

cdr3_aa: CASSGGTSGSYEQYF
cdr3_nt: TGTGCCAGCAGTGGAGGGACTAGCGGGAGTTACGAGCAGTACTTC
v_call: TRBV28
j_call: TRBJ2-7
d_call: TRBD2
clone_size: -

cdr3_aa: CASSLGPGQGNQPQHF
cdr3_nt: TGTGCCAGCAGCCTAGGCCCGGGACAGGGCAATCAGCCCCAGCATTTT
v_call: TRBV27
j_call: TRBJ1-5
d_call: TRBD1
clone_size: few

cdr3_aa: CASRRSSGSYNEQFF
cdr3_nt: TGTGCCAGCAGGCGCTCTAGCGGCTCCTACAATGAGCAGTTCTTC
v_call: TRBV6-5
j_call: TRBJ2-1
d_call: TRBD2
clone_size: -

cdr3_aa: CASSYPGHSYEQYF
cdr3_nt: TGTGCCAGCAGTTACCCAGGACACTCCTACGAGCAGTACTTC
v_call: TRBV6-5
j_call: TRBJ2-7
d_call: -
clone_size: -